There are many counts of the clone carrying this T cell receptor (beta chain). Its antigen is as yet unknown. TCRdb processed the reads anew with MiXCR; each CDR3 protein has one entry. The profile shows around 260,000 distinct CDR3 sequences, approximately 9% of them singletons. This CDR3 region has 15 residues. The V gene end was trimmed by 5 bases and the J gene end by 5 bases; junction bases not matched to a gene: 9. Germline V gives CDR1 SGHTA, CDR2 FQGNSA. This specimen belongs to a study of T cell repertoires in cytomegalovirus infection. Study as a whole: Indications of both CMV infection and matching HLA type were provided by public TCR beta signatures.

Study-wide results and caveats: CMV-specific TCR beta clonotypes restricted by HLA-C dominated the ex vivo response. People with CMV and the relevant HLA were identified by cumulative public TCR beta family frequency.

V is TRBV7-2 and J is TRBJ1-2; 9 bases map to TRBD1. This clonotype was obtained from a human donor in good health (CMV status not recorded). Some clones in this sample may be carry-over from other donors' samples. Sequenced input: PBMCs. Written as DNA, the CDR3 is TGTGCCAGCAGCCCAGTCAGGGACAGGGTTTATGGCTACACCTTC. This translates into CASSPVRDRVYGYTF.